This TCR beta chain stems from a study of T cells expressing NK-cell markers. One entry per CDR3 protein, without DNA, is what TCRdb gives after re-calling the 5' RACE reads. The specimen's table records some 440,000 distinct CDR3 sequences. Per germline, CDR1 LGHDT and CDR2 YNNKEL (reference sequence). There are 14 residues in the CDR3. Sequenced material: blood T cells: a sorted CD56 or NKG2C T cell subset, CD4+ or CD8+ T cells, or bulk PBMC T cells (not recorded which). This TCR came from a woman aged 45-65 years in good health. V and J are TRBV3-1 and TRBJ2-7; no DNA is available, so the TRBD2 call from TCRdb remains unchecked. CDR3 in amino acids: CASAPSGSSYEQYF.